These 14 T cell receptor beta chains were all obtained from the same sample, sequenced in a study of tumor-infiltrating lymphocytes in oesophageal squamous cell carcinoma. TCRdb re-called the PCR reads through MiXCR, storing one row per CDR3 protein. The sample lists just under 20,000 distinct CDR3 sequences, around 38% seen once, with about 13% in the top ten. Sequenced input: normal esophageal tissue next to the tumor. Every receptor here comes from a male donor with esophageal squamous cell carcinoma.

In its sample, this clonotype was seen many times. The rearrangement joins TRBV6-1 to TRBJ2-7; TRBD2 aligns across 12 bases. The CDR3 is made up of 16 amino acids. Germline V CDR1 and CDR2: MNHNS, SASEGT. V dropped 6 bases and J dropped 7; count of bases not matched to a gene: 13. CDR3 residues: CASRGLAGTGYNEQYF. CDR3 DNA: TGTGCCAGCAGAGGACTAGCGGGAACTGGTTACAATGAGCAGTACTTC.

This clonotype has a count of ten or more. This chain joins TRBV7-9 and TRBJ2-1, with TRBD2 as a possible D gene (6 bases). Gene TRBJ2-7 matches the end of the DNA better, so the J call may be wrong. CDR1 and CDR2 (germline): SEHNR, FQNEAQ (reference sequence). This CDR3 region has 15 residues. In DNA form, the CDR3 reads TGTGCCAGCAGCTTAAAGGGGACTCCCTACAATGAGCAGTACTTC. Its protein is CASSLKGTPYNEQYF.

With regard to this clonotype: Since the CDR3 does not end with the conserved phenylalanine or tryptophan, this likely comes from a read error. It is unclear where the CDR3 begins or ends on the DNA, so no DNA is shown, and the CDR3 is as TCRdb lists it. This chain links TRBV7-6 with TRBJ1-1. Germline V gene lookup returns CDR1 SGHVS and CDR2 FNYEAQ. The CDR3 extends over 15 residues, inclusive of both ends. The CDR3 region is CASSLAGPDTQYFGP.

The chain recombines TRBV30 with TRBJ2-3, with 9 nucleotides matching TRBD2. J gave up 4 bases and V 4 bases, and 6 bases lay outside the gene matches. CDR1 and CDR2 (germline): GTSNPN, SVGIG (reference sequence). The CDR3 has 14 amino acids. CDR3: CAWIPSSGADTQYF. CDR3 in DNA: TGTGCCTGGATCCCATCTAGCGGGGCAGATACGCAGTATTTT.

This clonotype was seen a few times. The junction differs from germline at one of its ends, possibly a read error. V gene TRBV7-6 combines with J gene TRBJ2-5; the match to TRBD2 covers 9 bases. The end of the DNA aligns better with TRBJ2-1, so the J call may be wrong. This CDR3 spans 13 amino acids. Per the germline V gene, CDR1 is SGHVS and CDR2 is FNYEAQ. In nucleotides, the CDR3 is TGTGCTAGCAGCTTAGGCACTAGCGGGGAGCAGTTCTTC. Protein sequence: CASSLGTSGEQFF.

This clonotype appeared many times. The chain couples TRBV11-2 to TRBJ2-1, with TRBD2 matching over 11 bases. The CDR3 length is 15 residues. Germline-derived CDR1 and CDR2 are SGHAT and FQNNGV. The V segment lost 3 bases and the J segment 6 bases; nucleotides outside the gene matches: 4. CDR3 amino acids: CASSLGTSGLNEQFF. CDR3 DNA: TGTGCCAGCAGCTTGGGGACTAGCGGACTCAATGAGCAGTTCTTC.

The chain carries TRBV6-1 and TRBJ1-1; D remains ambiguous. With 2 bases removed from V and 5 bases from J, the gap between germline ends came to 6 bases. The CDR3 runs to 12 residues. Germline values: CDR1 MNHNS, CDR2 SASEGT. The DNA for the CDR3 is TGTGCCAGCAGTGAACGCTGGACTGAAGCTTTCTTT. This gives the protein CASSERWTEAFF.

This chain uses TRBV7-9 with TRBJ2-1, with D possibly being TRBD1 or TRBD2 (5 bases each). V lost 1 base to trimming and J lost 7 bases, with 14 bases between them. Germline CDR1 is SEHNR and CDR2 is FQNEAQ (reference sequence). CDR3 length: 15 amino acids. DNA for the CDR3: TGTGCCAGCAGCTTAGGTGTGAGGGGCCAGAATGAGCAGTTCTTC. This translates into CASSLGVRGQNEQFF.

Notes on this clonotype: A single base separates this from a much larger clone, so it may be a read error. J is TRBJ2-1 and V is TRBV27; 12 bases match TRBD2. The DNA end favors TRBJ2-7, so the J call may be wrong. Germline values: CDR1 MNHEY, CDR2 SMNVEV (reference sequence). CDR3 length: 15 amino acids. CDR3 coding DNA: TGTGCCAGCAGTTTACTAGCGGGGGGGAACAATGAGCAGTACTTC. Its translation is CASSLLAGGNNEQYF.

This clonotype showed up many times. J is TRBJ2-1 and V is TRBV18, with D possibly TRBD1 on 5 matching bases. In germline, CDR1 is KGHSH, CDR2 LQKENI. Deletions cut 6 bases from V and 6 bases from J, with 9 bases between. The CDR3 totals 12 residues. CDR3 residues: CASSIRANEQFF. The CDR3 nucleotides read TGTGCCAGCTCCATCAGGGCCAATGAGCAGTTCTTC.

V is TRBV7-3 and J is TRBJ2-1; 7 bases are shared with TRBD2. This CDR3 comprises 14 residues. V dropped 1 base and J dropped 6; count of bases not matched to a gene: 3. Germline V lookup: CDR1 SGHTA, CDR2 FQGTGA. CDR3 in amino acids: CASSLSSGGNEQFF. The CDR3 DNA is TGTGCCAGCAGCTTAAGTTCGGGGGGCAATGAGCAGTTCTTC.

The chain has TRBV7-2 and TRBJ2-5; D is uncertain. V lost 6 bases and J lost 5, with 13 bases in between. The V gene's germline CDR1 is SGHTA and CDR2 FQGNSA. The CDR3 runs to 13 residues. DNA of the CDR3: TGTGCCAGCAGTAACGCCGCGGCGGAGACCCAGTACTTC. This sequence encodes CASSNAAAETQYF.

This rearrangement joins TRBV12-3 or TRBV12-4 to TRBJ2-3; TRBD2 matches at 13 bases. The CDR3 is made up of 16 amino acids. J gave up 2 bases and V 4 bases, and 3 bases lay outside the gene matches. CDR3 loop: CASSYGLAGVTDTQYF. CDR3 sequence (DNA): TGTGCCAGCAGTTACGGACTAGCGGGAGTCACAGATACGCAGTATTTT.

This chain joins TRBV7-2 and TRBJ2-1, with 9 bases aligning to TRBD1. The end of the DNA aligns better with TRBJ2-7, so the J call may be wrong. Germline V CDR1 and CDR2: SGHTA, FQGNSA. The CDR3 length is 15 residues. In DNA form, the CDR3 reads TGTGCCAGCAGCCCCGACAGGGGGAGGTCCTACGAGCAGTACTTC. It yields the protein CASSPDRGRSYEQYF.